This TCR beta chain was recovered during a study of blood T cells in healthy people across ages. At least 6 micrograms of total RNA were extracted per sample. Study findings and constraints: Age showed a roughly linear inverse relationship with TCR beta diversity per million T cells.

V dropped 7 bases and J dropped 1 base, with 10 bases sitting between them. Germline values: CDR1 MNHEY, CDR2 SVGAGI. CDR3 length: 13 amino acids. Notes on this clonotype: Its specificity is not known.

It was with a sample-barcoded 5' primer and a J-beta primer mix that a second PCR of roughly 6 to 11 cycles was run. Each single sample gave us at least 2.5 million CDR3-containing paired-end reads. TCRdb independently ran MiXCR on the 5' RACE reads; one entry per CDR3 protein. The sample gives some 1.4 million distinct CDR3 sequences, approximately 38% of which show up once; under 8% is in the top ten. The sequence came from a woman between 18 and 29 years old in good health. Sequences were obtained from blood. This rearrangement joins TRBV6-5 to TRBJ1-1, with D perhaps TRBD1 (5 bases). CDR3 region: CASMRGRNTEAFF. The CDR3 DNA follows: TGTGCCAGCATGAGGGGCCGGAACACTGAAGCTTTCTTT.